What follows are 2 T cell receptor beta chains derived from one specimen sequenced in a study of CD8+CD57+ T cells in acquired aplastic anemia. Genomic DNA, the template, was used for profiling of the TCR beta VDJ and CDR3. Via MiXCR, TCRdb re-called the reads, giving one row per CDR3 protein. This table holds under 250,000 distinct CDR3 sequences, roughly 60% found once. CD8+CD57+ cell expansion had been shown by flow cytometry in patients chosen for sequencing. The sample taken for sequencing was sorted CD4+, CD8+, or CD8+CD57+ T cells (not recorded which) from PBMCs. These receptors came from a human donor with aplastic anemia.

This chain uses TRBV7-9 with TRBJ1-6; possible D gene TRBD1, 5 bases. The length of the CDR3 is 15 residues. The V gene lost 2 bases and the J gene lost 6 bases, with 11 bases spanning the gap. In germline, CDR1 is SEHNR, CDR2 FQNEAQ (reference sequence). The CDR3 is CASSLLGGANSPLHF. The CDR3, as DNA: TGTGCCAGCAGCTTACTGGGGGGAGCTAATTCACCCCTCCACTTT. Using reference TRBV7-9 and TRBJ1-6 for the parts outside the CDR3, the full variable domain is DTGVSQNPRHKITKRGQNVTFRCDPISEHNRLYWYRQTLGQGPEFLTYFQNEAQLEKSRLLSDRFSAERPKGSFSTLEIQRTEQGDSAMYLCASSLLGGANSPLHFGNGTRLTVT.

The V call is TRBV2, the J call TRBJ1-4; no clear D gene. V gave up 6 bases and J gave up 0 bases, with 8 bases separating them. Germline V CDR1 and CDR2: SNHLY, FYNNEI. The CDR3 consists of 14 residues. The CDR3 region is CASRIFATNEKLFF. In nucleotides, the CDR3 is TGTGCCAGCAGAATTTTTGCAACTAATGAAAAACTGTTTTTT.